This TCR beta chain was sequenced for a study of blood T cell repertoires in COVID-19. Whole-study context: The United States, Italy and Spain provided the acute and convalescent COVID-19 samples. The analysed material was cDNA or gDNA that came from T cells, B-cell-depleted T cells, or PBMCs.

Original data processing: Amplification of reference gene primers was used by the study to estimate nucleated cell counts. TCRdb's table, derived via immunoSEQ multiplex PCR, lists solely in-frame clones and lacks some. D and trimming were read from the DNA, whereas the V and J calls and clone size are those reported in that table. The data contain approximately 49,000 clones, 75% to 90% of them singletons. The CDR3 extends over 15 amino acids. Germline loops: CDR1 MNHEY, CDR2 SVGEGT. V was cut by 0 bases and J by 6 bases, with 14 bases left in between. The receptor's source is a human donor with acute or convalescent COVID-19. The donor label of this sample is uncertain. Sequencing used peripheral blood. The chain uses TRBV6-2 or TRBV6-3 and TRBJ1-1; a possible D gene is TRBD1 (6 bases). CDR3 DNA: TGTGCCAGCAGTTACTCGATTTTCAGGGGTGCTGAAGCTTTCTTT. Its translation is CASSYSIFRGAEAFF.